The source of this T cell receptor (beta chain) is a study of tumor-infiltrating lymphocytes in localized non-small cell lung cancer. Study-level findings and limits: Different pieces of the same tissue went to different assays, confounding technical variation with intratumor heterogeneity. IM1 and IM2 tumors showed no difference in T-cell fraction. No link was found between tumor T-cell fraction and recurrence-free survival.

Trimming removed 4 bases at V and 16 bases at J, with 17 bases between. The CDR3 loop spans 12 amino acids. CDR1 and CDR2 from the germline V gene are SGHTA and FQGNSA. A remark on this clone: Antigen specificity is unknown.

Clones were sequenced by immunoSEQ multiplex PCR, and TCRdb holds only the in-frame ones, with some missing. The sample yields around 23,000 clones, around two thirds seen once. The source material was lung tumor tissue. The chain combines TRBV7-2 with TRBJ1-5; D gene uncertain. The TCR comes from a human donor with non-small cell lung cancer. This chain's CDR3 is CASSSDRLRLHF. The CDR3 nucleotides read TGTGCCAGCAGCTCAGACCGTCTTAGGTTACATTTT.